This TCR beta chain was captured in a study of shared clonotypes between healthy human individuals. V was cut by 6 bases and J by 4 bases, with 12 bases left in between. CDR3 length: 14 amino acids. In germline, CDR1 is ENHRY, CDR2 SYGVKD. The table came from immunoSEQ multiplex PCR; TCRdb's copy has only in-frame clones and leaves some out. Of approximately 1.5 million clones detected, about 98.5% appear once; the ten largest clones hold 0.36%. The clonotype originates from a man aged 25 to 40 in good health. Sequencing was done on a sample of naive CD4+ T cells sorted from blood. Noted subset: CD45RA+ positively selected. The rearrangement links TRBV10-3 to TRBJ2-2, with D maybe TRBD1 (6 bases). CDR3 residues: CAIRRDTFTGELFF. The CDR3 DNA follows: TGTGCCATCAGAAGGGACACCTTCACCGGGGAGCTGTTTTTT.